Detailed here is one T cell receptor beta chain. Its antigen is unidentified. A sample-barcoded 5' primer and a J-beta primer mix were used in a second PCR of about 7 to 11 cycles. TCRdb reprocessed the 5' RACE reads via MiXCR and lists one record per CDR3 protein. The top ten clones hold 15% to 25% of a sample with approximately 820,000 distinct CDR3 sequences, about 42% of them seen once. The sample is drawn from a study of blood T cells in healthy people across ages. Study-level results: Aged donors had fewer naive CD4+ cells and lower diversity than long-lived donors. Roughly linearly, TCR beta diversity per million T cells fell as age increased.

CDR3 length: 14 amino acids. Germline CDR1 SQVTM, CDR2 ANQGSEA. Germline trimming cut 3 bases from V and 0 bases from J; bases unmatched to any gene: 2. The sample taken for sequencing was blood. The chain combines TRBV29-1 with TRBJ2-5; TRBD1 aligns across 9 bases. This receptor was obtained from a man aged 60-69 years in good health. The CDR3 nucleotides read TGCAGCGTTGAGAGACAGGGGGACCAAGAGACCCAGTACTTC. This gives the protein CSVERQGDQETQYF.